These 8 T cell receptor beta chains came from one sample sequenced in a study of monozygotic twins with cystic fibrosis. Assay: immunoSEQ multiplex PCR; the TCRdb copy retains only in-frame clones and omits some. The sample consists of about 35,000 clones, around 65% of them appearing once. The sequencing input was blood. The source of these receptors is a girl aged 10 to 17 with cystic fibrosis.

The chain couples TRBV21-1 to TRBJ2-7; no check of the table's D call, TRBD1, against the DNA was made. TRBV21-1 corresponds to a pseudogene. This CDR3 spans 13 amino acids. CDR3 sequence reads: CASSEDREGEQYF. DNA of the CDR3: TGTGCCAGCAGCGAGGACAGGGAAGGCGAGCAGTACTTC.

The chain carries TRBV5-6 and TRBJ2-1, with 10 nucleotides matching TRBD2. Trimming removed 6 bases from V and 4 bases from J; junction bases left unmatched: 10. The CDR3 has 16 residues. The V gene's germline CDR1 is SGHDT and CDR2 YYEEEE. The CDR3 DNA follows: TGTGCCAGCACCCTTAGTCCTAGCGGGAGTTACAATGAGCAGTTCTTC. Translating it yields CASTLSPSGSYNEQFF.

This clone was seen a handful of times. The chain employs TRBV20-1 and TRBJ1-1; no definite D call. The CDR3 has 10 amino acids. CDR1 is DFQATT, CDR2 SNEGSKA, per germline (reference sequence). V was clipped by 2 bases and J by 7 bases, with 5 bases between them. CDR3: CSARLLEAFF. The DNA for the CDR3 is TGCAGTGCTAGACTCCTTGAAGCTTTCTTT.

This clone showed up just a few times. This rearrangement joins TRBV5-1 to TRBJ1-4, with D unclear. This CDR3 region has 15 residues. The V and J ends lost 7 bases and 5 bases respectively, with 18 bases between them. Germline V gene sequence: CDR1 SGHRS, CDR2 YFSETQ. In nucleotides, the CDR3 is TGCGCCAGCCGGGCGGGCGCGCTCGGAAATGAAAAACTGTTTTTT. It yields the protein CASRAGALGNEKLFF. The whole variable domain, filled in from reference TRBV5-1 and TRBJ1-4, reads KAGVTQTPRYLIKTRGQQVTLSCSPISGHRSVSWYQQTPGQGLQFLFEYFSETQRNKGNFPGRFSGRQFSNSRSEMNVSTLELGDSALYLCASRAGALGNEKLFFGSGTQLSVL.

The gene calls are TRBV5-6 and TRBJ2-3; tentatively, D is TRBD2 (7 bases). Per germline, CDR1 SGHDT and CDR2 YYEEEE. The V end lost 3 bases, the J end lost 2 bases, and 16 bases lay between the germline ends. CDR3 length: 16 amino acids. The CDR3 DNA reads TGTGCCAGCAGCTCGGTAGGGGGGGCCCTCACAGATACGCAGTATTTT. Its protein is CASSSVGGALTDTQYF.

The CDR3 protein is CAISESVGRETQYF. Here the CDR3 DNA reads TGTGCCATCAGTGAGTCCGTGGGGAGAGAGACCCAGTACTTC. The chain employs TRBV10-3 and TRBJ2-5; D is perhaps TRBD2 (5 bases). V gave up 0 bases and J gave up 4 bases, with 9 bases separating them. Looked up from germline, CDR1 is ENHRY and CDR2 is SYGVKD. The CDR3 has 14 amino acids.

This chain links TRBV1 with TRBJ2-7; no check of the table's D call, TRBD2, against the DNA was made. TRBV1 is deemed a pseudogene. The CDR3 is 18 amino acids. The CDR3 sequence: CTSSHQNLAGLTEYEQYV. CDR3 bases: TGCACCAGCAGCCATCAAAACCTAGCGGGGCTAACCGAATACGAGCAGTACGTC.

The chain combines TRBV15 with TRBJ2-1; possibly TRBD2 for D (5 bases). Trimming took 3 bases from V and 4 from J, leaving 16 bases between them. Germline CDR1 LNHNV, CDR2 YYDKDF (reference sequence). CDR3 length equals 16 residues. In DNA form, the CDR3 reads TGTGCCACCAGCAGTTCCTCAGAGGGCCTATACAATGAGCAGTTCTTC. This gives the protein CATSSSSEGLYNEQFF.